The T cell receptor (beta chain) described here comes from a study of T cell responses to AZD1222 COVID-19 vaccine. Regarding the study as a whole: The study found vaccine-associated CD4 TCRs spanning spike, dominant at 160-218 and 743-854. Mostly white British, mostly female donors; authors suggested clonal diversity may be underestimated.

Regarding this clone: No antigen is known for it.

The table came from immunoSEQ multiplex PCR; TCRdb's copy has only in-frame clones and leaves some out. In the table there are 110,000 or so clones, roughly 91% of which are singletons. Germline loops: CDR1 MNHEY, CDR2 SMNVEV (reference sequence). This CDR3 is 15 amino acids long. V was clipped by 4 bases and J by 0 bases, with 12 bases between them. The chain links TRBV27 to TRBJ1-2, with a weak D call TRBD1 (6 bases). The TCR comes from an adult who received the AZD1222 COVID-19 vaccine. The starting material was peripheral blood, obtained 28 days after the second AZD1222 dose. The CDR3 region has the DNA TGTGCCAGCAGTTCGCGGGGGCGGGCTAACTATGGCTACACCTTC. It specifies CASSSRGRANYGYTF.